This T cell receptor beta chain was identified during a study of T cells expressing NK-cell markers. A word on this clonotype: The antigen is not known.

TCRdb re-called the 5' RACE reads and shows each CDR3 protein once, DNA omitted. This sample contains 350,000 to 450,000 distinct CDR3 sequences. The length of the CDR3 is 17 residues. Germline-derived CDR1 and CDR2 are LGHNA and YNFKEQ. Overall study findings and caveats: Leadership of the CD3+CD56-NKG2C+ fraction also belonged to these clonotypes in several donors. Evidence did not settle whether expanded NKG2C+ T cell clones targeted HCMV. Dominant NKG2C+ clonotypes in a handful of donors made up about 1.0-7.5% of CD8+ T cells.

The sequence came from a man aged 18 to 69 in good health. The chain employs TRBV4-2 and TRBJ2-1; TCRdb calls TRBD2, which cannot be checked without DNA. The sequenced sample was blood T cells: a sorted CD56 or NKG2C T cell subset, CD4+ or CD8+ T cells, or bulk PBMC T cells (not recorded which). This CDR3 reads CASSHLKTSGGEDEQFF.